The 18 T cell receptor beta chains below all came from one sample that was sequenced in a study of regulatory T cells in long-lasting Graves disease. With iRepertoire HTBI primers and Arm-PCR of CDR3 regions, TCR beta libraries were built. TCRdb recomputed calls from the multiplex PCR reads with MiXCR, one row per CDR3 protein. The sample contains some 370,000 distinct CDR3 sequences, approximately 10% of which appear only once. Time point reported: newly diagnosed GD, antithyroid drugs for less than 3 months. With RNA extracted from PBMCs as input, the TCR library was made. Separately, the same data were catalogued under a study of T cells in Graves' hyperthyroidism and ophthalmopathy.

This specimen was peripheral blood mononuclear cells (PBMCs), taken at new diagnosis, from a patient treated with antithyroid drugs. These receptors all come from a woman aged 18 to 35 with Graves disease.

This clonotype was detected only a few times. V and J are TRBV10-3 and TRBJ1-6, with a weak D call TRBD1 (5 bases). CDR1 ENHRY and CDR2 SYGVKD come from the germline V gene. This CDR3 is 13 amino acids long. Trimming shortened V by 3 bases and J by 10 bases, and 10 bases separated the two germline ends. The CDR3 loop reads CAISDRADSPLHF. CDR3 DNA sequence: TGTGCCATCAGTGACAGGGCCGACTCACCCCTCCACTTT.

CDR3 in amino acids: CASGLNPPLNYGYTF. The CDR3 DNA is TGTGCTAGTGGTTTAAACCCCCCCTTAAACTATGGCTACACCTTC. The chain employs TRBV12-5 and TRBJ1-2; D is uncertain. Trimming stripped 3 bases from V and 2 bases from J, with 13 bases between. Germline CDR1 LGHNT, CDR2 FRNRAP. This CDR3 has 15 amino acids.

In its sample, this clonotype was seen a few times. The V gene is TRBV7-9, the J gene TRBJ1-3; D gene ambiguous. The CDR3 consists of 12 residues. Per germline, CDR1 SEHNR and CDR2 FQNEAQ (reference sequence). Trimming stripped 2 bases from V and 7 bases from J, with 6 bases between. As DNA, the CDR3 is TGTGCCAGCAGCTTATGGTTGAACACCATATATTTT. It translates to CASSLWLNTIYF. The variable domain in full, with the rest retrieved from reference TRBV7-9 and TRBJ1-3, is DTGVSQNPRHKITKRGQNVTFRCDPISEHNRLYWYRQTLGQGPEFLTYFQNEAQLEKSRLLSDRFSAERPKGSFSTLEIQRTEQGDSAMYLCASSLWLNTIYFGEGSWLTVV.

This clonotype came up many times. The gene calls are TRBV30 and TRBJ1-2, with D maybe TRBD1 (5 bases). This CDR3 region has 14 residues. Between the trimmed V and J ends, which lost 3 bases and 3 bases, there was a span of 14 bases. Germline lookup yields CDR1 GTSNPN and CDR2 SVGIG (reference sequence). The CDR3 nucleotides are TGTGCCTGGAGATTTAGGGGTCGGGACTATGGCTACACCTTC. Protein sequence: CAWRFRGRDYGYTF.

This clonotype was detected many times. CDR3 nucleotide sequence: TGTGCCAGCAGTACCGGGACTACGAACACCGGGGAGCTGTTTTTT. Translating it yields CASSTGTTNTGELFF. V is TRBV6-1 and J is TRBJ2-2, with 7 bases fitting TRBD2. Germline CDR1 is MNHNS and CDR2 is SASEGT. This CDR3 comprises 15 residues. Losses at the gene ends were 5 bases for V and 0 bases for J; bases not matched to a gene: 3.

V and J are TRBV20-1 and TRBJ1-1; D uncertain. The germline CDR1 and CDR2 sequences are DFQATT and SNEGSKA (reference sequence). V shed 6 bases and J shed 4 bases, with 18 bases lying between them. CDR3 length: 14 residues. The CDR3 region is CSATWRRSSTEAFF. CDR3 coding DNA: TGCAGTGCGACTTGGAGGCGGTCTAGCACTGAAGCTTTCTTT.

This clonotype was seen at least ten times. This chain uses TRBV24-1 with TRBJ2-5; D possibly corresponds to TRBD2 (6 bases). In germline, CDR1 is KGHDR, CDR2 SFDVKD. V was shortened by 7 bases and J by 4 bases, with 15 bases between the two germline ends. The CDR3 runs 14 residues. DNA for the CDR3: TGTGCCACCAGGGACGGTGGAGGGCGAGAGACCCAGTACTTC. This encodes CATRDGGGRETQYF.

This clonotype was seen ten or more times. The V gene is TRBV6-2 or TRBV6-3, the J gene TRBJ2-1; 7 bases are shared with TRBD1. In germline, CDR1 is MNHEY, CDR2 SVGEGT. V lost 2 bases, J lost 10 bases, and 5 bases stayed unmatched. The CDR3 is made up of 13 amino acids. CDR3 sequence reads: CASSYVGGGEQFF. The CDR3 bases are TGTGCCAGCAGTTACGTAGGGGGCGGGGAGCAGTTCTTC.

The chain employs TRBV7-2 and TRBJ2-1; 9 bases line up with TRBD1. J was trimmed by 6 bases and V by 2 bases; bases with no gene match: 11. Germline-derived CDR1 and CDR2 are SGHTA and FQGNSA. The CDR3 totals 17 residues. Here the CDR3 DNA reads TGTGCCAGCAGCTTATTTTTTGGGACAGGGCGACTCAATGAGCAGTTCTTC. Its translation is CASSLFFGTGRLNEQFF.

Ten or more counts support this clonotype. This chain links TRBV7-2 with TRBJ2-2; perhaps D is TRBD1 or TRBD2 (6 bases each). The germline V gene has CDR1 SGHTA and CDR2 FQGNSA. The CDR3 consists of 16 residues. V dropped 1 base and J dropped 6 bases, with 15 bases sitting between them. The CDR3 sequence is CASSLVQGGLAGELFF. The CDR3 DNA reads as TGTGCCAGCAGCTTAGTGCAAGGGGGGCTTGCCGGGGAGCTGTTTTTT.

The sample holds many counts of this clonotype. The rearrangement links TRBV6-1 to TRBJ1-3; no clear D gene. The CDR3 extends over 14 amino acids. Germline loops: CDR1 MNHNS, CDR2 SASEGT. V was clipped by 5 bases and J by 0 bases, with 8 bases between them. CDR3 bases: TGTGCCAGCAGTCAAGGTTACTCTGGAAACACCATATATTTT. Translated, it gives CASSQGYSGNTIYF.

This clonotype was observed at least ten times. V usage is TRBV4-2 and J usage is TRBJ2-1; D perhaps matches TRBD2 (6 bases). V was pared by 0 bases and J by 6 bases, with 15 bases between. Germline loops: CDR1 LGHNA, CDR2 YNFKEQ. The CDR3 loop spans 16 amino acids. The CDR3 sequence: CASSQENELAGNEQFF. The CDR3 nucleotides read TGTGCCAGCAGCCAAGAAAATGAACTAGCTGGCAATGAGCAGTTCTTC.

This clonotype was detected many times. The rearrangement joins TRBV20-1 to TRBJ2-1, with 7 bases matching TRBD1. V trimming: 3 bases; J trimming: 3 bases; junction bases outside the gene matches: 2. This CDR3 has 13 amino acids. Germline V gene data show CDR1 as DFQATT and CDR2 as SNEGSKA (reference sequence). CDR3: CSARRDSYNEQFF. The CDR3 DNA reads TGCAGTGCTAGGAGGGACAGCTACAATGAGCAGTTCTTC.

This clonotype has a count of ten or more. V and J are TRBV29-1 and TRBJ1-1; 7 positions match TRBD1. The CDR3 is made up of 14 amino acids. In germline, CDR1 is SQVTM, CDR2 ANQGSEA. V trimming: 3 bases; J trimming: 5 bases; junction bases outside the gene matches: 9. CDR3 sequence: CSVETLTGATEAFF. CDR3 coding DNA: TGCAGCGTTGAGACCCTAACAGGGGCTACTGAAGCTTTCTTT.

V usage is TRBV5-1 and J usage is TRBJ2-3; possibly TRBD2 for D (5 bases). Trimming shortened V by 5 bases and J by 5 bases, and 15 bases separated the two germline ends. Germline V gene sequence: CDR1 SGHRS, CDR2 YFSETQ. The CDR3 totals 14 residues. The CDR3 is CASSKPSEGDTQYF. Here the CDR3 DNA reads TGCGCCAGCAGTAAGCCGAGTGAGGGAGATACGCAGTATTTT.

The table lists this clonotype with many counts. The chain joins TRBV7-3 to TRBJ2-1; 8 nucleotides agree with TRBD2. The CDR3 is 16 residues long. J lost 4 bases, V lost 5 bases, and 10 bases had no gene match. From germline, CDR1 is SGHTA and CDR2 FQGTGA. In DNA form, the CDR3 reads TGTGCCAGCAGCGAAGACGGGGGGGCCTTTTACAATGAGCAGTTCTTC. Amino acid sequence: CASSEDGGAFYNEQFF. The whole variable domain, remainder taken from reference TRBV7-3 and TRBJ2-1, is GAGVSQTPSNKVTEKGKYVELRCDPISGHTALYWYRQSLGQGPEFLIYFQGTGAADDSGLPNDRFFAVRPEGSVSTLKIQRTERGDSAVYLCASSEDGGAFYNEQFFGPGTRLTVL.

The V and J genes are TRBV30 and TRBJ1-2; TRBD1 might be the D (6 bases). The V gene lost 7 bases and the J gene lost 0 bases, with 12 bases spanning the gap. Looked up from germline, CDR1 is GTSNPN and CDR2 is SVGIG (reference sequence). The CDR3 length is 13 residues. The CDR3 bases are TGTGCCTACGACGGGACAACTAACTATGGCTACACCTTC. This codes for CAYDGTTNYGYTF.

This clonotype was detected only a few times. The V and J genes are TRBV9 and TRBJ2-3; possibly TRBD1 for D (5 bases). This CDR3 region has 12 residues. Trimming stripped 4 bases from V and 6 bases from J, with 9 bases between. The germline gives CDR1 SGDLS, CDR2 YYNGEE. The CDR3 bases are TGTGCCAGCAGCCCGAAGGGGGATACGCAGTATTTT. Protein: CASSPKGDTQYF.